Here is one TCR beta chain with its context. Antigen unknown. Repertoires were generated with immunoSEQ multiplex PCR, while TCRdb's copy carries only in-frame clones and drops some. In the table there are 100,000 or so clones, around nine tenths of which are singletons. This specimen comes from a study of T cell responses to AZD1222 COVID-19 vaccine. Findings and caveats of the study: Reportedly, nearly half of unique spike TCRs recognized epitopes outside B.1.351/B.1.1.7 mutations. Among vaccine-associated CD4 TCRs, coverage spanned spike, with dominance at 160-218 and 743-854. Most donors were white British, females outnumbered males, and clonal diversity was possibly underestimated.

The TCR was taken from an adult in good health. Sequencing was performed on peripheral blood, taken on day 0 of AZD1222 vaccination.

The CDR3 loop is CASSPRPPSYNHEQFF. The CDR3 region has the DNA TGTGCCAGCAGCCCCCGGCCTCCCTCCTACAATCATGAGCAGTTCTTC. The gene calls are TRBV7-9 and TRBJ2-1, with D unclear. V gave up 5 bases and J gave up 8 bases, with 22 bases separating them. The CDR3 length is 16 residues. From germline, CDR1 is SEHNR and CDR2 FQNEAQ (reference sequence).